Each of the 14 T cell receptor beta chains below was sequenced from the same sample in a study of shared clonotypes between healthy human individuals. CD8 cells classed as naive were CD45RO-negative and positively selected for CCR7, excluding terminally differentiated effector memory CD45RA+ cells. The data were produced by immunoSEQ multiplex PCR, yet TCRdb's version contains in-frame clones alone and is incomplete. The sample has fewer than 800,000 clones, approximately 90% seen once. Sequenced material: naive CD8+ T cells sorted from blood. These TCRs come from a man aged 25 to 45 in good health.

Comments on this clone: This sequence may be a read error, since a much larger clone differs from it by one base. V and J are TRBV6-5 and TRBJ2-7, with D possibly being TRBD1 (6 bases). CDR1 is MNHEY and CDR2 is SVGAGI in the germline V gene. This CDR3 has 12 residues. V gave up 6 bases and J gave up 1 base, with 7 bases separating them. The CDR3 spells CASRGHSYEQYF. CDR3 DNA: TGTGCCAGCAGGGGACATTCCTACGAGCAGTACTTC.

The chain couples TRBV29-1 to TRBJ2-1, with 7 positions matching TRBD1. Germline V gene data show CDR1 as SQVTM and CDR2 as ANQGSEA. J gave up 0 bases and V 7 bases, and 9 bases lay outside the gene matches. The length of the CDR3 is 15 residues. This chain's CDR3 is CSAAGGQSSYNEQFF. CDR3 nucleotide sequence: TGCAGCGCCGCTGGGGGACAGAGCTCCTACAATGAGCAGTTCTTC.

J is TRBJ2-1 and V is TRBV10-1; 7 bases agree with TRBD1. V lost 3 bases and J lost 3; bases outside the gene matches: 8. The CDR3 has 16 residues. Germline V lookup: CDR1 WNHNN, CDR2 SYGVQD (reference sequence). The CDR3 DNA sequence: TGCGCCAGCAGTGACCGACAGGGAGAATACTACAATGAGCAGTTCTTC. Translation gives CASSDRQGEYYNEQFF.

The V gene is TRBV5-5, the J gene TRBJ2-5; D tentatively fits TRBD1 or TRBD2 (5 bases each). Looked up from germline, CDR1 is SGHKS and CDR2 is YYEKEE (reference sequence). This CDR3 spans 14 amino acids. V was clipped by 2 bases and J by 2 bases, with 10 bases between them. CDR3 sequence: CASSFLWGQETQYF. CDR3 nucleotides: TGTGCCAGCAGCTTTTTATGGGGGCAAGAGACCCAGTACTTC.

The chain has TRBV5-4 and TRBJ2-7; D is undetermined. Germline loops: CDR1 SGHNT, CDR2 YYREEE (reference sequence). With 1 base removed from V and 1 base from J, the gap between germline ends came to 6 bases. This CDR3 has 13 residues. This chain's CDR3 is CASSLNWSYEQYF. DNA of the CDR3: TGTGCCAGCAGCTTGAATTGGTCCTACGAGCAGTACTTC. The full variable domain, in which reference TRBV5-4 and TRBJ2-7 provide the parts outside the CDR3, is ETGVTQSPTHLIKTRGQQVTLRCSSQSGHNTVSWYQQALGQGPQFIFQYYREEENGRGNFPPRFSGLQFPNYSSELNVNALELDDSALYLCASSLNWSYEQYFGPGTRLTVT.

This chain joins TRBV7-6 and TRBJ1-1; D is unresolved. Germline V lookup: CDR1 SGHVS, CDR2 FNYEAQ. The length of the CDR3 is 13 residues. V was trimmed by 4 bases and J by 3 bases, leaving 9 bases between them. The CDR3 region is CASSSPEDTEAFF. CDR3 coding DNA: TGTGCCAGCAGCTCCCCCGAGGACACTGAAGCTTTCTTT.

A word on this clone: Other DNA sequences from this sample encode an identical CDR3 as well. This chain joins TRBV7-9 and TRBJ1-5; D is unclear. Per germline, CDR1 SEHNR and CDR2 FQNEAQ (reference sequence). Trimming shortened V by 5 bases and J by 7 bases, and 9 bases separated the two germline ends. The CDR3 length is 12 residues. The CDR3 here is CASSLGGQPQHF. The CDR3 nucleotides read TGTGCCAGCAGCCTGGGCGGGCAGCCCCAGCATTTT.

V gene TRBV7-2 combines with J gene TRBJ2-7; 9 bases map to TRBD2. Germline CDR1 is SGHTA and CDR2 is FQGNSA. Trimming at V came to 6 bases and at J to 2 bases, leaving 8 bases not matched to a gene. The CDR3 extends over 15 amino acids. In nucleotides, the CDR3 is TGTGCCAGCAGACTGATAGCGGGAGTGGCCTACGAGCAGTACTTC. Its translation: CASRLIAGVAYEQYF.

This clone was seen a handful of times. The genes are TRBV6-1 and TRBJ2-3; D might be TRBD1 (6 bases). The germline CDR1 and CDR2 sequences are MNHNS and SASEGT. This CDR3 is built from 15 residues. V lost 4 bases, J lost 4 bases, and 15 bases lay in between. CDR3 sequence: CASSGEPGVPDTQYF. Here the CDR3 DNA reads TGTGCCAGCAGTGGGGAGCCAGGGGTACCAGATACGCAGTATTTT.

This clone was detected once. V is TRBV5-4 and J is TRBJ2-7; no clear D. V was shortened by 0 bases and J by 4 bases, with 11 bases between the two germline ends. CDR1 SGHNT and CDR2 YYREEE come from the germline V gene (reference sequence). The CDR3 covers 14 residues. The CDR3 sequence: CASSLGGAVYEQYF. The DNA of the CDR3 is TGTGCCAGCAGCTTGGGGGGTGCCGTTTACGAGCAGTACTTC.

This clone was recorded once. The chain couples TRBV9 to TRBJ2-1; D is perhaps TRBD2 (6 bases). The CDR3 is 15 amino acids. Germline lookup yields CDR1 SGDLS and CDR2 YYNGEE. V was pared by 0 bases and J by 3 bases, with 10 bases between. CDR3 sequence: CASSVGVSGYNEQFF. The CDR3 nucleotides read TGTGCCAGCAGCGTAGGCGTTAGCGGCTACAATGAGCAGTTCTTC.

This sequence joins TRBV11-2 and TRBJ2-5, with D uncertain. Trimming pared 1 base from V and 5 bases from J, leaving 8 bases between. The V gene's germline CDR1 is SGHAT and CDR2 FQNNGV. The CDR3 is made up of 13 amino acids. The CDR3 loop is CASSLGTSETQYF. CDR3 sequence (DNA): TGTGCCAGCAGCTTAGGGACCAGTGAGACCCAGTACTTC.

CDR3 nucleotides: TGTGCCAGCAGCTTACGACCAATACAGTACAATGAGCAGTTCTTC. Protein product: CASSLRPIQYNEQFF. The chain is built from TRBV7-2 and TRBJ2-1; no reliable D call. This CDR3 has 15 amino acids. Trimming left V 2 bases short and J 4 bases short, with 12 bases between. CDR1 is SGHTA, CDR2 FQGNSA, per germline. The full variable domain, rest sourced from reference TRBV7-2 and TRBJ2-1, is GAGVSQSPSNKVTEKGKDVELRCDPISGHTALYWYRQSLGQGLEFLIYFQGNSAPDKSGLPSDRFSAERTGGSVSTLTIQRTQQEDSAVYLCASSLRPIQYNEQFFGPGTRLTVL.

The chain combines TRBV5-5 with TRBJ2-7; 7 bases align to TRBD1. V gave up 5 bases and J gave up 2 bases; unmatched junction bases: 4. The CDR3 length is 13 residues. Per germline, CDR1 SGHKS and CDR2 YYEKEE (reference sequence). CDR3 coding DNA: TGTGCCAGCAGGTCCGGGACAGCCTACGAGCAGTACTTC. Its translation: CASRSGTAYEQYF.